The clone carrying this T cell receptor beta chain was counted only a few times. Here immunoSEQ multiplex PCR was the method, and the copy in TCRdb shows in-frame clones only, minus some. The sample records over 200,000 clones, 88% being singletons. The data belong to a study of blood T cell repertoires in COVID-19. Overall study: Samples came from the United States, Italy and Spain, spanning acute and convalescent COVID-19. In each case, the material was cDNA or gDNA derived from T cells, B-cell-depleted T cells, or PBMCs.

The source is a woman aged 30 to 39 who had been exposed to COVID-19. The sample was PBMCs or T cells enriched from blood (not recorded which).

CDR3 protein: CASSEGGAHNSPLHF. As DNA, the CDR3 is TGTGCCAGCAGCGAGGGGGGGGCCCATAATTCACCCCTCCACTTT. The gene calls are TRBV9 and TRBJ1-6, with a weak D call TRBD1 (6 bases). This CDR3 has 15 amino acids. CDR1 is SGDLS, CDR2 YYNGEE, per germline. Trimming left V 3 bases short and J 5 bases short, with 12 bases between.